This TCR beta chain comes out of a study of shared clonotypes between healthy human individuals. Study as a whole: The plates for each donor numbered three CD4 naive, three CD4 memory, two CD8 naive and one CD8 memory.

The J segment lost 12 bases and the V segment lost 2 bases, leaving 10 bases of the junction unmatched. This CDR3 region has 14 residues. Germline CDR1 MNHNY, CDR2 SVGAGI (reference sequence). Only in-frame clones appear in the TCRdb table, and some are missing; sequencing was by immunoSEQ multiplex PCR. The table includes about 1.4 million clones, approximately 96% detected once. This clonotype originated in a man aged 25-45 years in good health. The chain combines TRBV6-6 with TRBJ2-1; 7 bases are shared with TRBD1. Sequenced: naive CD4+ T cells sorted from blood. Indicated subset: CD45RA+ positively selected. In nucleotides, the CDR3 is TGTGCCAGCAGTTACAGTAAGGGGGCAGGGGGGCAGTTCTTC. Translating it yields CASSYSKGAGGQFF.